This T cell receptor beta chain was retrieved from a study of post-analysis software for immune sequencing data. Across the study: Some patients lacked subtype; others had relapsing-remitting, secondary progressive or progressive-relapsing disease.

Unique molecular identifiers featured in each of the TCR beta cDNA libraries. Input of roughly 0.85 to 11 million T cells yielded 500,000 to 550,000 cDNA molecules. In TCRdb, the PCR reads were re-called with MiXCR into one record per CDR3 protein. The repertoire holds approximately 360,000 distinct CDR3 sequences, with approximately 33% as singletons. Study conclusions and caveats: With F measure, samples from one preparation batch clustered together strongly. Those with multiple sclerosis, the patient group, showed significantly lower normalized Chao1 diversity than controls.

This clonotype was seen only a few times. The antigen is unknown. The material sequenced was blood. This receptor was identified in a girl aged 10 to 17 with multiple sclerosis.

Written as DNA, the CDR3 is TGTGCCAGCAGTGAATATCGAAAGGGACTGTACCAAGAGACCCAGTACTTC. This translates into CASSEYRKGLYQETQYF. The V call is TRBV25-1, the J call TRBJ2-5, with D perhaps matching TRBD2 (6 bases). The CDR3 consists of 17 residues. Germline V gives CDR1 MGHDK, CDR2 SYGVNS. V was cut by 0 bases and J by 0 bases, with 14 bases left in between.